This T cell receptor (beta chain) was profiled in a study of shared clonotypes between healthy human individuals. Study-wide context: CD4 naive cells filled three plates per donor, CD4 memory three, CD8 naive two and CD8 memory one.

For this clone: What it recognizes is unknown.

Terminally differentiated effector memory CD45RA+ cells were excluded from the naive CD8 cells, which were CD45RO-negative and positively selected for CCR7. Adult donors, all healthy and HIV-negative, had no recent acute infections or vaccinations. Study findings and constraints: Compared with memory subsets, naive subsets generally had larger estimated richness.

CDR3 length: 11 amino acids. The germline V gene encodes CDR1 LGHNA and CDR2 YNFKEQ. The ends were cut back, 7 bases at V and 9 bases at J, with 10 bases in the middle. The material for each subset, its genomic DNA, was split evenly across several immunoSEQ plates. Profiling relied on immunoSEQ multiplex PCR, and the TCRdb table lists in-frame clones only, not all of them. The sample shows around 560,000 clones, approximately 95% of them seen only once. The V call is TRBV4-2, the J call TRBJ2-1; D uncertain. The sequencing sample was made of naive CD8+ T cells sorted from blood. This TCR was sampled from a woman in her thirties in good health. CDR3 region: CASTDSGEQFF. The CDR3 nucleotides are TGTGCCAGCACCGACTCGGGTGAGCAGTTCTTC.